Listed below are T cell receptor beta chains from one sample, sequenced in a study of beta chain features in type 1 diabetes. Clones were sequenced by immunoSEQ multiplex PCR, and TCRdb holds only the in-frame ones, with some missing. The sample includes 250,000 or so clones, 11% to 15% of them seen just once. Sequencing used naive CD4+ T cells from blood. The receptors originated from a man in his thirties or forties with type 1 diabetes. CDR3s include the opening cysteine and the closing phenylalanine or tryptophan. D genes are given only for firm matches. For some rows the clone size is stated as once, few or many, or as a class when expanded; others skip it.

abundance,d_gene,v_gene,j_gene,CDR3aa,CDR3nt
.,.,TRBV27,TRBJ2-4,CASRRERAKNIQYF,TGTGCCAGCAGAAGAGAGAGGGCCAAAAACATTCAGTACTTC
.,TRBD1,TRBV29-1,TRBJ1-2,CSVQNSGGRYTF,TGCAGCGTGCAAAATTCAGGGGGCCGCTACACCTTC
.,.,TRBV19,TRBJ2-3,CASSTDSWRTDTQYF,TGTGCCAGTAGTACGGACTCTTGGCGCACAGATACGCAGTATTTT
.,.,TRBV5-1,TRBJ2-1,CASSYDGGRQMDEQFF,TGCGCCAGCAGCTACGATGGAGGTCGGCAGATGGATGAGCAGTTCTTC
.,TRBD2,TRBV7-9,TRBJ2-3,CASSLGGGGHTDTQYF,TGTGCCAGCAGCTTAGGAGGCGGGGGGCACACAGATACGCAGTATTTT
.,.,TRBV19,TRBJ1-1,CASGGARAEAFF,TGTGCCAGTGGGGGGGCTAGGGCTGAAGCTTTCTTT
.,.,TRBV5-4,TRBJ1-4,CASSLAGMTNEKLFF,TGTGCCAGCAGCTTGGCGGGGATGACTAATGAAAAACTGTTTTTT
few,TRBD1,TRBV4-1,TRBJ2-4,CASRGTGSSKNIQYF,TGCGCCAGCAGGGGGACAGGGTCGTCCAAAAACATTCAGTACTTC
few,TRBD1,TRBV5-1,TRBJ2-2,CASSLLQGALGTGELFF,TGCGCCAGCAGTTTGTTACAGGGGGCGCTGGGCACCGGGGAGCTGTTTTTT
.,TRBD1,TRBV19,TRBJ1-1,CASIRSGDRPNTEAFF,TGTGCCAGTATCAGGTCGGGGGACAGACCGAACACTGAAGCTTTCTTT
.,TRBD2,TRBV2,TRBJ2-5,CASSRLAGGGPETQYF,TGTGCCAGCAGTCGGTTAGCGGGAGGAGGTCCAGAGACCCAGTACTTC
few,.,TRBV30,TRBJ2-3,CAWGPRGDTQYF,TGTGCCTGGGGCCCGCGGGGAGATACGCAGTATTTT
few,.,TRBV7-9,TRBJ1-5,CASSLEGGGNQPQHF,TGTGCCAGCAGCTTAGAAGGGGGGGGGAATCAGCCCCAGCATTTT
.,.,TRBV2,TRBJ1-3,CASPAYSGNTIYF,TGTGCCAGCCCTGCCTACTCTGGAAACACCATATATTTT
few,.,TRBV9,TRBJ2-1,CASSAVRGGNEQFF,TGTGCCAGCAGCGCCGTAAGGGGGGGAAATGAGCAGTTCTTC
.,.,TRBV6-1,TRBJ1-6,CASRDGQNNSPLHF,TGTGCCAGCAGGGACGGACAGAATAATTCACCCCTCCACTTT
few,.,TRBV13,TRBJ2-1,CASSLGGPEGQFF,TGTGCCAGCAGCTTAGGCGGGCCTGAGGGGCAGTTCTTC
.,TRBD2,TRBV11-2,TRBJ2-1,CASSTRPSGGSYNEQFF,TGTGCCAGCAGCACCCGACCTAGCGGGGGCTCCTACAATGAGCAGTTCTTC
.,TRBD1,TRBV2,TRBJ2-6,CASSRQGASGANVLTF,TGTGCCAGCAGTCGACAGGGGGCCTCTGGGGCCAACGTCCTGACTTTC
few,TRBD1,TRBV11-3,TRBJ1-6,CASSPGTGKDSPLHF,TGTGCCAGCAGCCCGGGGACAGGGAAGGATTCACCCCTCCACTTT
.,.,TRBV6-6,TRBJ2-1,CASSYSTSNEQFF,TGTGCCAGCAGTTACTCGACTTCCAATGAGCAGTTCTTC
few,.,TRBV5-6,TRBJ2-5,CASITAPGSQETQYF,TGTGCCAGCATCACGGCCCCGGGGTCCCAAGAGACCCAGTACTTC
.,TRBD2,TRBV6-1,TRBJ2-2,CATLAGAGELFF,TGTGCCACCCTCGCGGGAGCCGGGGAGCTGTTTTTT
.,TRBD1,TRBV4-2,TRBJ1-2,CASSHVTGGAGYTF,TGTGCCAGCAGCCATGTTACAGGGGGCGCGGGCTACACCTTC
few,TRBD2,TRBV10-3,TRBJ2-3,CASGAGTSGRVDTQYF,TGTGCCAGCGGGGCTGGGACTAGCGGGAGGGTTGATACGCAGTATTTT
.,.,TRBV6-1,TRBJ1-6,CASSEIGSNSPLHF,TGTGCCAGCAGTGAAATCGGGAGTAATTCACCCCTCCACTTT
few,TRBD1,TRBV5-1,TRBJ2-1,CASSLKGAEYNEQFF,TGCGCCAGCAGCTTGAAGGGGGCAGAATACAATGAGCAGTTCTTC
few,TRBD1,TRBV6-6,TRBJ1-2,CASRDTGGHNYGYTF,TGTGCCAGCAGGGATACAGGGGGCCATAACTATGGCTACACCTTC
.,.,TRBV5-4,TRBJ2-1,CASSSRGQGNEQFF,TGTGCCAGCAGCTCGCGTGGGCAGGGCAATGAGCAGTTCTTC
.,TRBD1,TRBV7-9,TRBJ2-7,CASSSGTGTSEQYF,TGTGCCAGCAGCTCCGGGACAGGGACATCCGAGCAGTACTTC
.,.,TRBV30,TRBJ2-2,CAWSVLAGGTGELFF,TGTGCCTGGAGTGTACTGGCAGGAGGCACCGGGGAGCTGTTTTTT
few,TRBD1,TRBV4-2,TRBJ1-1,CASSQDGDRVGGEAFF,TGTGCCAGCAGCCAAGATGGGGACAGGGTCGGGGGTGAAGCTTTCTTT
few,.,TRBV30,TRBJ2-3,CAWSAGRSDTQYF,TGTGCCTGGAGTGCAGGCAGATCGGATACGCAGTATTTT
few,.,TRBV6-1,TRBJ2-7,CASSKDYLEQYF,TGTGCCAGCAGTAAGGACTATTTGGAGCAGTACTTC
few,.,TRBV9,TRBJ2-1,CASSFGEYNEQFF,TGTGCCAGCAGCTTCGGAGAATACAATGAGCAGTTCTTC
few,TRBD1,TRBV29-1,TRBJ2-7,CSVESDRGREQYF,TGCAGCGTTGAAAGCGACAGGGGGAGGGAGCAGTACTTC
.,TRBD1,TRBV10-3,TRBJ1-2,CAISEGGQGARAYGYTF,TGTGCCATCAGTGAAGGTGGACAGGGGGCGCGGGCCTATGGCTACACCTTC
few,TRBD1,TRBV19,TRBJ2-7,CASSTGAGGTYEQYF,TGTGCCAGTAGTACCGGGGCAGGGGGCACCTACGAGCAGTACTTC
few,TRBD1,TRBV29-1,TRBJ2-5,CSVEGQYQETQYF,TGCAGCGTTGAGGGACAGTACCAAGAGACCCAGTACTTC
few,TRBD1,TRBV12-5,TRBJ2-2,CASGPAGTGNTGELFF,TGTGCTAGTGGTCCGGCCGGGACAGGGAACACCGGGGAGCTGTTTTTT